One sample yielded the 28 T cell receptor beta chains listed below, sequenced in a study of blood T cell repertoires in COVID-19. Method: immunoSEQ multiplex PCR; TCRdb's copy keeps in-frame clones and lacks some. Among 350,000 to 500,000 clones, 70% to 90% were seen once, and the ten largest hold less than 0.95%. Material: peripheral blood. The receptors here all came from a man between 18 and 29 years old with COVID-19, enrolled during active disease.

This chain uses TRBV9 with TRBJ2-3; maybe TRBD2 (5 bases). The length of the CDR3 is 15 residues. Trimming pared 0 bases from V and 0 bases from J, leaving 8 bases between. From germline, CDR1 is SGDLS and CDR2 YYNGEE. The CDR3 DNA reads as TGTGCCAGCAGCGTAGACGGCGGGAGCACAGATACGCAGTATTTT. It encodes CASSVDGGSTDTQYF.

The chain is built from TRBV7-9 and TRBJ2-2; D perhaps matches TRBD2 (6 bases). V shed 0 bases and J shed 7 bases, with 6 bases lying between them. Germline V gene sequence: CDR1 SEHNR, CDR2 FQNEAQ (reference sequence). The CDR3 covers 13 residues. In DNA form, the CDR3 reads TGTGCCAGCAGCTTAGCGGGACTCGGGGAGCTGTTTTTT. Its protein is CASSLAGLGELFF.

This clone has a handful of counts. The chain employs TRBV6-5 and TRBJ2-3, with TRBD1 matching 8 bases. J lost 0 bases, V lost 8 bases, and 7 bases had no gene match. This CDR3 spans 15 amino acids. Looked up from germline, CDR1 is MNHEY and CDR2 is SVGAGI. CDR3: CASDSGQASTDTQYF. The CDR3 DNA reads TGTGCCAGCGACTCGGGACAGGCTAGCACAGATACGCAGTATTTT.

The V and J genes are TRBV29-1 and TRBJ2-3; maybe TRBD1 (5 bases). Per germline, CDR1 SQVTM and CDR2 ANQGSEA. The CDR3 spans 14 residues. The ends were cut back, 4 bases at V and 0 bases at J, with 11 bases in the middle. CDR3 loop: CSVVGRGSTDTQYF. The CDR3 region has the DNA TGCAGCGTTGTAGGTAGGGGAAGCACAGATACGCAGTATTTT.

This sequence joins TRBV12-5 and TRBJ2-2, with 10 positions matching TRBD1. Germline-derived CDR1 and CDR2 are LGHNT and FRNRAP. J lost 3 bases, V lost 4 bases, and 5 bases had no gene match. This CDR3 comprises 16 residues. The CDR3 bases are TGTGCTAGTGGTTACGAGACAGGGGGCTACACCGGGGAGCTGTTTTTT. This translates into CASGYETGGYTGELFF.

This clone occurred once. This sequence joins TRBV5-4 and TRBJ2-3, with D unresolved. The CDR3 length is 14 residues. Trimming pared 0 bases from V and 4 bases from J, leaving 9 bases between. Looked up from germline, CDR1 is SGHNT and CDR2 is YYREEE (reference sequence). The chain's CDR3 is CASSLDFRSDTQYF. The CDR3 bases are TGTGCCAGCAGCTTGGATTTTCGGTCAGATACGCAGTATTTT.

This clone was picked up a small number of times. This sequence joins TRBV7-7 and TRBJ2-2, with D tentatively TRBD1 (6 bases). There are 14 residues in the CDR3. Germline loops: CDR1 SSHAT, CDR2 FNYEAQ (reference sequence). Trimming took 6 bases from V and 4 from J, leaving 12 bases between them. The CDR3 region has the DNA TGTGCCAGCAGGCCGGCAGGGGCCACCGGGGAGCTGTTTTTT. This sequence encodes CASRPAGATGELFF.

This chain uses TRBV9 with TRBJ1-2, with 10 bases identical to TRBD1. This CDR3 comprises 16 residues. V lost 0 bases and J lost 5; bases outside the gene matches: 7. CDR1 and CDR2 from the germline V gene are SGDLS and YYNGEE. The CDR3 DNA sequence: TGTGCCAGCAGCGTAGGGGTACGGGGACAGGGGTATGGCTACACCTTC. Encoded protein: CASSVGVRGQGYGYTF.

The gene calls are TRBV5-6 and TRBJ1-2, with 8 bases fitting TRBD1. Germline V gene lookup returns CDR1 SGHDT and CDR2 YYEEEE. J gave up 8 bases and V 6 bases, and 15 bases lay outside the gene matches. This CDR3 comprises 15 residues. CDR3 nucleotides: TGTGCCAGCACCAGACCCGAAGGACAGGGCTGGGGCTACACCTTC. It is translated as CASTRPEGQGWGYTF.

The CDR3 region is CASSLNLEEETQYF. For the CDR3, the DNA is TGTGCCAGCAGCTTAAATCTCGAGGAGGAGACCCAGTACTTC. The rearrangement uses TRBV7-6 and TRBJ2-5; the D is unclear. The CDR3 spans 14 residues. Germline V gene sequence: CDR1 SGHVS, CDR2 FNYEAQ. The ends were cut back, 2 bases at V and 5 bases at J, with 12 bases in the middle.

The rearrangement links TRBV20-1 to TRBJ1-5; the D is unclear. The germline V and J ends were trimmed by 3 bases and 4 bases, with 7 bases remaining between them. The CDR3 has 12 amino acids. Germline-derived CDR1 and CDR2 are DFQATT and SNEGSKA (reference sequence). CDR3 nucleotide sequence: TGCAGTGCTAGTGACCAGAATCAGCCCCAGCATTTT. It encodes CSASDQNQPQHF.

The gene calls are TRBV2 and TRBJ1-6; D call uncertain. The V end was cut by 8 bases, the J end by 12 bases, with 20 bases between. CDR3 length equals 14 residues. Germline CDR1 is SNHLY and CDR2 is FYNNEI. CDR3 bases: TGTGCCAGCGCAGGTTCCCTGAGGGAAGAACCCCTCCACTTT. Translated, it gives CASAGSLREEPLHF.

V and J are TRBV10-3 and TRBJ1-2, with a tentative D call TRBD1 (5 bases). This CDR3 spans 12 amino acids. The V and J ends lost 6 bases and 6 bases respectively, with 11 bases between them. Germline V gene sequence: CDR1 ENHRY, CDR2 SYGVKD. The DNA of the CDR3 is TGTGCCATCAGAACGGGGGTGGATGGCTACACCTTC. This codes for CAIRTGVDGYTF.

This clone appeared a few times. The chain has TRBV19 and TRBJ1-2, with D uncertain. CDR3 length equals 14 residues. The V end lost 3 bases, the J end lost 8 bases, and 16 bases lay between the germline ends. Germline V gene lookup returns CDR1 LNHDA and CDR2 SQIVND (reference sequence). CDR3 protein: CASSMPGVSVGYTF. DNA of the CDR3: TGTGCCAGTAGTATGCCAGGCGTATCCGTGGGCTACACCTTC.

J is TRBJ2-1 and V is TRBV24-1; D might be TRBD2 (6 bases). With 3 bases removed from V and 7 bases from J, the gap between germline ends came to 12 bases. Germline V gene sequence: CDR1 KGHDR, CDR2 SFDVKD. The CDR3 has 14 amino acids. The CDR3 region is CATSDAVGGNEQFF. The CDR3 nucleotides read TGTGCCACCAGTGATGCCGTTGGGGGGAATGAGCAGTTCTTC.

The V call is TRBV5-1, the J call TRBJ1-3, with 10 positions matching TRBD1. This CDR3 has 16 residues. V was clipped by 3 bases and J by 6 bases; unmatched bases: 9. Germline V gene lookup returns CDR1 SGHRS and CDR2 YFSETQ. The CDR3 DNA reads TGCGCCAGCAGCTCACCCGGACAGGGGGAAGCAAACACCATATATTTT. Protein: CASSSPGQGEANTIYF.

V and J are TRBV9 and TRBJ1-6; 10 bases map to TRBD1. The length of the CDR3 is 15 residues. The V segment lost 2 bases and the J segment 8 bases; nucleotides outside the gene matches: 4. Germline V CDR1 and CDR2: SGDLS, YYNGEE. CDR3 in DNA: TGTGCCAGCAGCGTCCGCGGGACAGGGGATTCACCCCTCCACTTT. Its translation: CASSVRGTGDSPLHF.

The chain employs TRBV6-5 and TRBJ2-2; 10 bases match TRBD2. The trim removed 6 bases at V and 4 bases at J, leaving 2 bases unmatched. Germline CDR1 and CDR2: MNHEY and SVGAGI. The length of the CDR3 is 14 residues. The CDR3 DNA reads TGTGCCAGCAGGAGGACTAGCGGCACCGGGGAGCTGTTTTTT. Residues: CASRRTSGTGELFF.

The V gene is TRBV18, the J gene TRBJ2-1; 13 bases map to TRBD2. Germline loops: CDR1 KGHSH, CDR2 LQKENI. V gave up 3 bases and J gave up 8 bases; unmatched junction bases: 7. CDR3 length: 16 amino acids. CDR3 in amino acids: CASSPVTSGGGHEQFF. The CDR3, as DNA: TGTGCCAGCTCACCCGTAACTAGCGGGGGGGGTCATGAGCAGTTCTTC. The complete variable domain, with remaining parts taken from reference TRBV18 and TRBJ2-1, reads NAGVMQNPRHLVRRRGQEARLRCSPMKGHSHVYWYRQLPEEGLKFMVYLQKENIIDESGMPKERFSAEFPKEGPSILRIQQVVRGDSAAYFCASSPVTSGGGHEQFFGPGTRLTVL.

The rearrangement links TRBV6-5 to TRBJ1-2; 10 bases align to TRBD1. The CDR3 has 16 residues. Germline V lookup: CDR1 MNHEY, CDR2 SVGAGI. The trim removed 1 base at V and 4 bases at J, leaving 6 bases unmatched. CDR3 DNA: TGTGCCAGCAGTTACTTTACCGGGACAGGGGTCTATGGCTACACCTTC. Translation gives CASSYFTGTGVYGYTF.

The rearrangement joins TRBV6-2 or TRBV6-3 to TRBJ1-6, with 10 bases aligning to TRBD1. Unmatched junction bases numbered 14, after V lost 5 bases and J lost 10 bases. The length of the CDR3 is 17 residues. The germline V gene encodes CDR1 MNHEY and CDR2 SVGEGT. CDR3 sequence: CASSGPTGGASYSPLHF. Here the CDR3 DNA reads TGTGCCAGCAGTGGACCGACAGGGGGCGCCTCGTACTCACCCCTCCACTTT.

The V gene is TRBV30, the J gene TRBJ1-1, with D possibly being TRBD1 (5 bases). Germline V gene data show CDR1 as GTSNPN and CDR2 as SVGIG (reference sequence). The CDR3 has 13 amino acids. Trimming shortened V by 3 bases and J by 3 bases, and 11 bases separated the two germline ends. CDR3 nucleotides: TGTGCCTGGAGGTGGACACTCGACACTGAAGCTTTCTTT. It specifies CAWRWTLDTEAFF.

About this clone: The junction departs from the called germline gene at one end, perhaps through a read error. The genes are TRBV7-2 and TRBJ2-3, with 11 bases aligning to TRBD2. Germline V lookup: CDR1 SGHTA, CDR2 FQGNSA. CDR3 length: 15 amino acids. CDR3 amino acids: CASRGTSGRTDTQYF. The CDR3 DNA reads TGTGCCAGCAGGGGGACTAGCGGACGCACCGATACGCAGTATTTT.

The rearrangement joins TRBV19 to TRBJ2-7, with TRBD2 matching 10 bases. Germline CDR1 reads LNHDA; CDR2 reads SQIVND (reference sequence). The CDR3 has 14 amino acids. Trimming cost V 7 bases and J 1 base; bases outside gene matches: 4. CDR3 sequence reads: CASTSSGGSYEQYF. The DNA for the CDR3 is TGTGCCAGTACCAGTAGCGGGGGGTCCTACGAGCAGTACTTC.

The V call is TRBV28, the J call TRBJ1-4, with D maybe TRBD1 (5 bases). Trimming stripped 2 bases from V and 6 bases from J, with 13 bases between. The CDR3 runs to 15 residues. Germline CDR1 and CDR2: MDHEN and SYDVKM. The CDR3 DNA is TGTGCCAGCAGTTTAGAGCAGGGTTTGGATGAAAAACTGTTTTTT. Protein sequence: CASSLEQGLDEKLFF.

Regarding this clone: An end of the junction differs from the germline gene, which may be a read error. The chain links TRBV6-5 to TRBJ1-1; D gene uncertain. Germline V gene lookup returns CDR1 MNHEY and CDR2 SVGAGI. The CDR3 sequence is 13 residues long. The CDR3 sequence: CASTYSQNTEAFF. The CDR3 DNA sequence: TGTGCCAGCACTTACAGCCAGAACACTGAAGCTTTCTTT.

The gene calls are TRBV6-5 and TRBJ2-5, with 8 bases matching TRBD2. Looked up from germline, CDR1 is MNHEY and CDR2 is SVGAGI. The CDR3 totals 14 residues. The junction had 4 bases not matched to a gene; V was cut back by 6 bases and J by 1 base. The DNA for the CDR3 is TGTGCCAGCAGCAAGCGGGGGAGCCAAGAGACCCAGTACTTC. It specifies CASSKRGSQETQYF.

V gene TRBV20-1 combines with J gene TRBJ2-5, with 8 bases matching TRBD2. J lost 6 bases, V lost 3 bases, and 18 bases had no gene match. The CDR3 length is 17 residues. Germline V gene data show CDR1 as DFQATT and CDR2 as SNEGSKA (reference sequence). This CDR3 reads CSASGFVAGGAEKTQYF. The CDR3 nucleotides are TGCAGTGCTAGTGGGTTCGTTGCCGGGGGGGCCGAAAAGACCCAGTACTTC.